The 5 T cell receptor beta chains given below trace back to one sample, sequenced in a study of blood T cell repertoires in COVID-19. The data were produced by immunoSEQ multiplex PCR, yet TCRdb's version contains in-frame clones alone and is incomplete. The sample has approximately 300,000 clones, approximately 92% seen once. Input material: PBMCs or T cells enriched from blood (not recorded which). The receptors here all came from a woman aged 25 to 39 who had recovered from COVID-19.

This chain uses TRBV14 with TRBJ2-1; the D gene is possibly TRBD1 (7 bases). Germline V gene lookup returns CDR1 SGHDN and CDR2 FVKESK. The CDR3 spans 15 residues. The ends were cut back, 3 bases at V and 4 bases at J, with 13 bases in the middle. CDR3 loop: CASSHPAGGYNEQFF. In DNA form, the CDR3 reads TGTGCCAGCAGCCACCCCGCAGGGGGGTACAATGAGCAGTTCTTC.

The chain employs TRBV21-1 and TRBJ1-1. TRBV21-1 is annotated as a pseudogene. This CDR3 spans 15 amino acids. CDR3 coding DNA: TGTGCCAGCAGCAAGGGCCCGGGGGGGATCGCTGAAGCTTTCTTT. This translates into CASSKGPGGIAEAFF.

The J gene is TRBJ1-4, the V gene TRBV18; unclear D gene. Germline V gives CDR1 KGHSH, CDR2 LQKENI. V was pared by 6 bases and J by 7 bases, with 12 bases between. The CDR3 extends over 13 amino acids. The DNA for the CDR3 is TGTGCCAGCTCTGGGAGCCCCGCTGAAAAACTGTTTTTT. This codes for CASSGSPAEKLFF.

V gene TRBV27 combines with J gene TRBJ2-7; 7 bases map to TRBD1. The V and J ends lost 6 bases and 4 bases, in that order; junction bases with no gene match: 12. This CDR3 spans 15 amino acids. Germline V lookup: CDR1 MNHEY, CDR2 SMNVEV (reference sequence). CDR3 DNA sequence: TGTGCCAGCAGCTTAGCCGGGACAGATCATTACGAGCAGTACTTC. This encodes CASSLAGTDHYEQYF.

This clone has a single count. This chain joins TRBV7-3 and TRBJ2-6; 9 bases agree with TRBD2. Germline trimming cut 5 bases from V and 3 bases from J; bases unmatched to any gene: 5. The germline V gene encodes CDR1 SGHTA and CDR2 FQGTGA. The CDR3 is 16 residues long. The CDR3: CASSPTSGGGANVLTF. The CDR3, as DNA: TGTGCCAGCAGCCCGACTAGCGGAGGTGGGGCCAACGTCCTGACTTTC.